Sequencing of this T cell receptor beta chain was carried out in a study of breast tumors, draining lymph nodes, adjacent tissues. Trimming cost V 4 bases and J 0 bases; bases outside gene matches: 6. The germline V gene encodes CDR1 LGHDT and CDR2 YNNKEL (reference sequence). The CDR3 extends over 17 amino acids. This clonotype was observed a handful of times. Breast cancer patients provided tissue from their axillary draining lymph nodes. TCRdb reprocessed the multiplex PCR reads with MiXCR, giving one entry per CDR3 protein. Of about 140,000 distinct CDR3 sequences in the sample, less than 35% are singletons; the top ten hold around 2.3%.

What was sequenced was axillary lymph node tissue. The TCR originated in a female donor with breast cancer. Some clones in this sample may be carry-over from other donors' samples. The V and J genes are TRBV3-1 and TRBJ1-2, with 12 bases that match TRBD1. The CDR3 reads CASSPGQGALANYGYTF. Here the CDR3 DNA reads TGTGCCAGCAGCCCGGGACAGGGGGCATTAGCTAACTATGGCTACACCTTC.